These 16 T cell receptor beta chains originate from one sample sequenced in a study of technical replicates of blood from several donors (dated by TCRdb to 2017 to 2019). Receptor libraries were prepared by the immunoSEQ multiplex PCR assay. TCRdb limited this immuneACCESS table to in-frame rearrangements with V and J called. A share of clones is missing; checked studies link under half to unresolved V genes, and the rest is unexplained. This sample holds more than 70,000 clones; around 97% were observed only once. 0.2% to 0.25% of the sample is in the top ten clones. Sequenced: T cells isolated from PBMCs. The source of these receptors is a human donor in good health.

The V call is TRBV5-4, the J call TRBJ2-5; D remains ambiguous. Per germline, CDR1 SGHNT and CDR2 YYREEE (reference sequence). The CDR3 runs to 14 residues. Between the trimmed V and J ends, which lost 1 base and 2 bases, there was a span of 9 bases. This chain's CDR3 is CASSLSALQETQYF. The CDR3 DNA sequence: TGTGCCAGCAGCTTGAGCGCGTTACAAGAGACCCAGTACTTC.

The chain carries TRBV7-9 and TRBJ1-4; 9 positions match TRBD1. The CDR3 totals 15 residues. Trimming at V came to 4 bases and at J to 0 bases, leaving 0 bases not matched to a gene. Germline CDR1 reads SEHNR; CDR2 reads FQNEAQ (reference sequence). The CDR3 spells CASSWDRATNEKLFF. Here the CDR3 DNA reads TGTGCCAGCAGCTGGGACAGGGCAACTAATGAAAAACTGTTTTTT. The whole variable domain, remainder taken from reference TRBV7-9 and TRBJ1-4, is DTGVSQNPRHKITKRGQNVTFRCDPISEHNRLYWYRQTLGQGPEFLTYFQNEAQLEKSRLLSDRFSAERPKGSFSTLEIQRTEQGDSAMYLCASSWDRATNEKLFFGSGTQLSVL.

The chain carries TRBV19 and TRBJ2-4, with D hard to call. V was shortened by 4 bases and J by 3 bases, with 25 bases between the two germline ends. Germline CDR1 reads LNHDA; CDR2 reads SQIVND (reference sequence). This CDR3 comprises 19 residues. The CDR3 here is CASSSEPKSPILVKNIQYF. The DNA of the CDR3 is TGTGCCAGTAGTAGCGAACCCAAAAGCCCCATATTGGTCAAAAACATTCAGTACTTC.

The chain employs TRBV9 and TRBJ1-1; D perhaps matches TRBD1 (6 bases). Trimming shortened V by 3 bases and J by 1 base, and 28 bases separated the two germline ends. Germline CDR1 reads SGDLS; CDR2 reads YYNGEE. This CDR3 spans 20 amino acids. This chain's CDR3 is CASSDTRHLWGGTTNTEAFF. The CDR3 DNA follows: TGTGCCAGCAGCGACACGCGTCACCTTTGGGGGGGCACGACGAACACTGAAGCTTTCTTT.

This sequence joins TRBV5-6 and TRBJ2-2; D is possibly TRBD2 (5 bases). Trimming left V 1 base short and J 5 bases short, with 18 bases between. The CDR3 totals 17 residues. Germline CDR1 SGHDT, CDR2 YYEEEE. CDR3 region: CASSLWTHLIGTGELFF. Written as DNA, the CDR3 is TGTGCCAGCAGCTTGTGGACTCACCTTATAGGAACCGGGGAGCTGTTTTTT. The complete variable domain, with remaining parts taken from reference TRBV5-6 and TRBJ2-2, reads DAGVTQSPTHLIKTRGQQVTLRCSPKSGHDTVSWYQQALGQGPQFIFQYYEEEERQRGNFPDRFSGHQFPNYSSELNVNALLLGDSALYLCASSLWTHLIGTGELFFGEGSRLTVL.

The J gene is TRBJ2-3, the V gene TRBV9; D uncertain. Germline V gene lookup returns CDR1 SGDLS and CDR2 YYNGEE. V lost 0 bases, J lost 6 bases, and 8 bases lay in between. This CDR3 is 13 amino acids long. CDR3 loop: CASSVAAMDTQYF. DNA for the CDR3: TGTGCCAGCAGCGTAGCTGCGATGGATACGCAGTATTTT.

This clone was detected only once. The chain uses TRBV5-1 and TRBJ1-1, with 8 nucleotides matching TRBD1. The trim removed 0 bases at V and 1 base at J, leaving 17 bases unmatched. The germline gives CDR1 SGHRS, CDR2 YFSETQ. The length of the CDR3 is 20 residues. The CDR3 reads CASSLVPGGFGTLKNTEAFF. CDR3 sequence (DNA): TGCGCCAGCAGCTTGGTCCCAGGGGGCTTTGGGACTCTCAAGAACACTGAAGCTTTCTTT.

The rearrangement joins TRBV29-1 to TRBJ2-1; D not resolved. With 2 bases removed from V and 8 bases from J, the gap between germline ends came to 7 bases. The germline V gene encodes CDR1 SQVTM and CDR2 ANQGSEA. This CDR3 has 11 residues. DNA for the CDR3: TGCAGCGTTGAAAGTCTAGATGAGCAGTTCTTC. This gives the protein CSVESLDEQFF.

The CDR3 protein is CASSLSLASGGTEQFF. CDR3 nucleotide sequence: TGTGCCAGCAGCTTAAGTTTGGCTAGCGGGGGGACTGAGCAGTTCTTC. The chain couples TRBV11-2 to TRBJ2-1; 11 nucleotides agree with TRBD2. After removal of 2 bases from V and 9 bases from J, the junction contained 9 bases not matched to a gene. The germline gives CDR1 SGHAT, CDR2 FQNNGV. The CDR3 is 16 residues long. The whole variable domain, remainder taken from reference TRBV11-2 and TRBJ2-1, is EAGVAQSPRYKIIEKRQSVAFWCNPISGHATLYWYQQILGQGPKLLIQFQNNGVVDDSQLPKDRFSAERLKGVDSTLKIQPAKLEDSAVYLCASSLSLASGGTEQFFGPGTRLTVL.

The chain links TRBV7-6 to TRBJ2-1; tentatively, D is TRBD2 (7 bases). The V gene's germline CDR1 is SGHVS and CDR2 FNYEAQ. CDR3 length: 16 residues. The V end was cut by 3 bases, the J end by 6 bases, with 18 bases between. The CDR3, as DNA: TGTGCCAGCAGCTTTGGTTCCGGGGGGCGATTCAATGAGCAGTTCTTC. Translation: CASSFGSGGRFNEQFF.

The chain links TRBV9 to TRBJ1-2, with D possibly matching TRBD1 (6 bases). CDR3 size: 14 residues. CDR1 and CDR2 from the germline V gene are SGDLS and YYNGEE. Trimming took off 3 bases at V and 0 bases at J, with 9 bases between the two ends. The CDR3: CASSGDKSNYGYTF. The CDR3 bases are TGTGCCAGCAGCGGGGACAAATCTAACTATGGCTACACCTTC.

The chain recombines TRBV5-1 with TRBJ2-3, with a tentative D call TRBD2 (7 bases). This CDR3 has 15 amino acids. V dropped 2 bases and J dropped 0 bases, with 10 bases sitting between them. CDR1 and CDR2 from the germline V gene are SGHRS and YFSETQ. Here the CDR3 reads CASSFGGASTDTQYF. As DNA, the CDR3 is TGCGCCAGCAGCTTTGGGGGGGCTAGCACAGATACGCAGTATTTT.

CDR3 protein: CASSSGQGAIGEAFF. In DNA, the CDR3 is TGTGCCAGCAGTTCCGGACAGGGGGCAATAGGTGAAGCTTTCTTT. This sequence joins TRBV28 and TRBJ1-1, with 11 bases that match TRBD1. Unmatched junction bases numbered 8, after V lost 4 bases and J lost 7 bases. Germline V gene sequence: CDR1 MDHEN, CDR2 SYDVKM. This CDR3 spans 15 amino acids. Full variable domain (rest looked up from reference TRBV28 and TRBJ1-1): DVKVTQSSRYLVKRTGEKVFLECVQDMDHENMFWYRQDPGLGLRLIYFSYDVKMKEKGDIPEGYSVSREKKERFSLILESASTNQTSMYLCASSSGQGAIGEAFFGQGTRLTVV.

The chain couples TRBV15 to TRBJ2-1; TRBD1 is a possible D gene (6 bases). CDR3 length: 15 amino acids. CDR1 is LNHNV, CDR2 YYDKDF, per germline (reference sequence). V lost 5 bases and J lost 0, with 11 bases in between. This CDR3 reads CATSRTGSSYNEQFF. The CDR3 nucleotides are TGTGCCACCAGCCGCACAGGGAGCTCCTACAATGAGCAGTTCTTC. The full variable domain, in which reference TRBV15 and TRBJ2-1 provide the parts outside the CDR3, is DAMVIQNPRYQVTQFGKPVTLSCSQTLNHNVMYWYQQKSSQAPKLLFHYYDKDFNNEADTPDNFQSRRPNTSFCFLDIRSPGLGDTAMYLCATSRTGSSYNEQFFGPGTRLTVL.

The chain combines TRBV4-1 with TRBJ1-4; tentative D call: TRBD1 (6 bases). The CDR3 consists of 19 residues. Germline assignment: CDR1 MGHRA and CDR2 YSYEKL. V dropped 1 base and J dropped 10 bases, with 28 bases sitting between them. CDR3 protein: CASSQGISTDRDVRGKLFF. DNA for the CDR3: TGCGCCAGCAGCCAAGGAATCTCCACCGACCGGGACGTCAGGGGAAAACTGTTTTTT.

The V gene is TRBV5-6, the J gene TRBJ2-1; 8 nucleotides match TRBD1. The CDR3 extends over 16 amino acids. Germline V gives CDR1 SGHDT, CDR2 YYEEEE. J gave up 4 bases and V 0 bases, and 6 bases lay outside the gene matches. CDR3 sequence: CASSLGTGSRYNEQFF. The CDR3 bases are TGTGCCAGCAGCTTGGGGACAGGGTCAAGATACAATGAGCAGTTCTTC.